These 24 T cell receptor beta chains were all obtained from the same sample, sequenced in a study of tumor and adjacent non-tumor tissue in lung cancer. A modified ARM-PCR protocol with three rounds of nested PCR amplified TCRbeta. In TCRdb, the multiplex PCR reads were re-called with MiXCR into one record per CDR3 protein. The table lists tens of thousands of distinct CDR3 sequences, over 55% of them singletons. This sample's RNA came from whole unsorted tissue. The sequenced sample was lung tumor tissue. These receptor sequences come from a woman aged 40 to 55 with non-small cell lung cancer.

V gene TRBV6-1 combines with J gene TRBJ2-5, with D tentatively TRBD2 (7 bases). CDR1 and CDR2 (germline): MNHNS, SASEGT. The V end lost 10 bases, the J end lost 3 bases, and 21 bases lay between the germline ends. CDR3 length equals 15 residues. The CDR3 DNA is TGTGCCAACATGAAGGGGGTAGGGGGGGAAGAGACCCAGTACTTC. Translation gives CANMKGVGGEETQYF.

V and J are TRBV7-9 and TRBJ2-4; maybe TRBD2 (6 bases). V was pared by 7 bases and J by 5 bases, with 18 bases between. Germline V lookup: CDR1 SEHNR, CDR2 FQNEAQ (reference sequence). The CDR3 extends over 15 amino acids. In DNA, the CDR3 is TGTGCCAGCACCTCCCTAGGGGACTCTCAAAACATTCAGTACTTC. This translates into CASTSLGDSQNIQYF.

The chain uses TRBV29-1 and TRBJ1-2, with 9 bases fitting TRBD1. The CDR3 runs 12 residues. Germline V gene sequence: CDR1 SQVTM, CDR2 ANQGSEA. The trim removed 7 bases at V and 8 bases at J, leaving 8 bases unmatched. This chain's CDR3 is CSAPGQGNGYTF. CDR3 bases: TGCAGCGCTCCAGGACAGGGGAACGGCTACACCTTC.

About this clonotype itself: The CDR3 does not end in the conserved phenylalanine or tryptophan, so this is likely a read error. The DNA is left out, because the CDR3 cannot be placed on it with certainty; the CDR3 is given as TCRdb lists it. The rearrangement joins TRBV11-3 to TRBJ2-2. In germline, CDR1 is SGHNT, CDR2 YENEEA. Including both end residues, the CDR3 is 13 amino acids long. This CDR3 is CPSSLAGHGELLL.

The chain carries TRBV6-2 or TRBV6-3 and TRBJ2-1; D may be TRBD2 (6 bases). CDR3 length equals 11 residues. Germline V gene sequence: CDR1 MNHEY, CDR2 SVGEGT. Trimming removed 8 bases at V and 12 bases at J, with 14 bases between. The CDR3 nucleotides read TGTGCCAGCGGGAGGCAGGCATGGCAGTTCTTC. It translates to CASGRQAWQFF.

For this clonotype: Because the CDR3 is missing its conserved closing phenylalanine or tryptophan, this is likely a read error. The limits of the CDR3 on the DNA are not certain, so only TCRdb's listed CDR3 is given. The chain uses TRBV11-2 and TRBJ2-7. Including both end residues, the CDR3 is 13 amino acids long. Germline CDR1 SGHAT, CDR2 FQNNGV. This CDR3 is CACSLTSGYEQYC.

This sequence joins TRBV5-4 and TRBJ2-7; D possibly corresponds to TRBD1 (6 bases). The V gene lost 3 bases and the J gene lost 9 bases, with 19 bases spanning the gap. CDR1 and CDR2 (germline): SGHNT, YYREEE (reference sequence). This CDR3 has 14 amino acids. The CDR3, as DNA: TGTGCCAGCAGCTCCTTGGGGGCCGAGTTGGGGCAGTACTTC. This encodes CASSSLGAELGQYF.

About this clonotype itself: A much more abundant neighbour one base away suggests this may be a read error. The genes are TRBV20-1 and TRBJ2-1; possible D gene TRBD1, 5 bases. Between the trimmed V and J ends, which lost 3 bases and 10 bases, there was a span of 13 bases. CDR3 length equals 12 residues. Per germline, CDR1 DFQATT and CDR2 SNEGSKA (reference sequence). CDR3 amino acids: CSARGRAREQFF. The CDR3 DNA sequence: TGCAGTGCTAGGGGCAGGGCTCGGGAGCAGTTCTTC.

Concerning this clonotype itself: An end of the junction differs from the germline gene, which may be a read error. The chain employs TRBV6-6 and TRBJ1-2; D perhaps matches TRBD1 (5 bases). This CDR3 has 14 amino acids. Germline CDR1 is MNHNY and CDR2 is SVGAGI (reference sequence). The CDR3 sequence is CASSLGEIGHGYTF. Here the CDR3 DNA reads TGTGCCAGCAGTTTGGGGGAAATCGGCCATGGCTACACATTC.

This clonotype appeared a single time. The V and J genes are TRBV11-2 and TRBJ2-3; D call uncertain. Trimming took off 5 bases at V and 4 bases at J, with 13 bases between the two ends. CDR3 length equals 14 residues. CDR1 SGHAT and CDR2 FQNNGV come from the germline V gene. CDR3 sequence: CASSPQGAADTQYF. CDR3 nucleotides: TGTGCCAGCAGCCCTCAAGGCGCAGCAGATACGCAGTATTTT.

This clonotype showed up just a few times. A much larger clonotype is one base distant, so this may be a read error. This chain uses TRBV13 with TRBJ2-5; 11 bases match TRBD2. With 3 bases clipped from V and 5 bases from J, the junction kept 8 bases outside the gene matches. The CDR3 is made up of 16 amino acids. CDR1 PRHDT and CDR2 FYEKMQ come from the germline V gene (reference sequence). CDR3 DNA sequence: TGTGCCAGCAGCTTTACTAGCGGGGGCCCTGGGGAGACCCAGTACTTC. It is translated as CASSFTSGGPGETQYF.

As for this clonotype: Because the CDR3 is missing its conserved closing phenylalanine or tryptophan, this is likely a read error. The chain has TRBV5-4 and TRBJ1-1; D ambiguous. The CDR3 sequence is 13 residues long. Germline assignment: CDR1 SGHNT and CDR2 YYREEE (reference sequence). The CDR3 region is CASSPAAGTEAFI. Here the CDR3 DNA reads TGTGCCAGCAGCCCCGCTGCGGGCACTGAGGCTTTCATT.

Comment on this clonotype: The junction departs from germline at one end; a sequencing error may be responsible. V is TRBV29-1 and J is TRBJ2-7; 8 positions match TRBD1. Germline-derived CDR1 and CDR2 are SQVTM and ANQGSEA. The CDR3 contains 13 residues. CDR3 DNA sequence: TGCATCGTGATGACAGGGGTTCCCTACGAACAGTACTTC. Translation: CIVMTGVPYEQYF.

CDR3 sequence: CANNKRDRGPGELFF. CDR3 DNA: TGTGCCAACAACAAAAGGGACAGGGGGCCCGGGGAGCTGTTTTTT. The V and J genes are TRBV11-1 and TRBJ2-2, with 12 bases matching TRBD1. V was clipped by 10 bases and J by 6 bases; unmatched bases: 9. This CDR3 spans 15 amino acids. Germline CDR1 and CDR2: SGHAT and FQDESV (reference sequence).

A few counts support this clonotype. One base away lies a much larger clone, so this may be a sequencing read error. CDR3 DNA: TGTGTCTGGAATAGGGAGGGCACTGAAGCTTTCTTT. This codes for CVWNREGTEAFF. This chain joins TRBV30 and TRBJ1-1, with D uncertain. In germline, CDR1 is GTSNPN, CDR2 SVGIG (reference sequence). The CDR3 has 12 residues.

As regards this clonotype: Mismatch with germline at one junction end may stem from a read error. The chain recombines TRBV11-3 with TRBJ1-2; D uncertain. Germline assignment: CDR1 SGHNT and CDR2 YENEEA. This CDR3 spans 15 amino acids. The CDR3 nucleotides read TGTGTCAGCAGCTCCAGCCGGGCCCTGCGACATAGCTACACCTTC. Amino acid sequence: CVSSSSRALRHSYTF.

V and J are TRBV12-3 or TRBV12-4 and TRBJ1-2; D is unclear. CDR3 length: 15 amino acids. Trimming removed 2 bases at V and 10 bases at J, with 20 bases between. Written as DNA, the CDR3 is TGTGCCAGCAGTTTAACGGGAGCCCCTAACTGTGACTACACCTTC. Translation: CASSLTGAPNCDYTF.

Concerning this clonotype: With a much larger clone just one base away, this may be a read error. The chain joins TRBV5-4 to TRBJ1-2, with D possibly TRBD1 on 5 matching bases. This CDR3 is built from 13 residues. The V and J ends lost 10 bases and 7 bases respectively, with 20 bases between them. Germline V gene data show CDR1 as SGHNT and CDR2 as YYREEE (reference sequence). DNA of the CDR3: TGTGCCTGGTCATTCCAGGGTTCAGGTGGCTACACCTTC. Encoded protein: CAWSFQGSGGYTF.

Points on this clonotype: One end of the junction is discordant with germline, which a read error may explain. The chain employs TRBV20-1 and TRBJ2-5; D is undetermined. From germline, CDR1 is DFQATT and CDR2 SNEGSKA (reference sequence). This CDR3 is built from 13 residues. This CDR3 is CSASYPYQETQYF. The CDR3 coding sequence is TGCAGTGCTAGTTACCCGTACCAAGAGACCCAGTATTTC.

About this clonotype itself: Mismatch with germline at one junction end may stem from a read error. The rearrangement joins TRBV20-1 to TRBJ2-5; D may match TRBD1 or TRBD2 (6 bases each). This CDR3 has 15 amino acids. Germline lookup yields CDR1 DFQATT and CDR2 SNEGSKA (reference sequence). This chain's CDR3 is CSTRDLRGVQETQYF. CDR3 bases: TGCAGTACTAGAGATCTTAGGGGGGTCCAAGAGACCCAGTACTTC.

This clonotype was recorded a few times. This may be a read error, as it is one base from a much larger clone. V gene TRBV5-4 combines with J gene TRBJ2-1; 9 nucleotides agree with TRBD2. Germline V gene sequence: CDR1 SGHNT, CDR2 YYREEE (reference sequence). CDR3 length: 16 residues. The CDR3 DNA is TGTGCCAGCTGCTTGGGAGCGGGGGGCTCCTACAATGAGCAGTTCTTC. Its protein product is CASCLGAGGSYNEQFF.

The chain combines TRBV11-3 with TRBJ1-1; D remains unclear. Between the trimmed V and J ends, which lost 1 base and 1 base, there was a span of 4 bases. CDR1 is SGHNT, CDR2 YENEEA, per germline. CDR3 length: 13 amino acids. The CDR3 here is CASSLVQNTEAFF. CDR3 DNA: TGTGCCAGCAGCTTAGTACAGAACACTGAAGCTTTCTTT.

This clonotype was detected many times. The genes are TRBV4-1 and TRBJ2-2; D is unclear. The germline gives CDR1 MGHRA, CDR2 YSYEKL. V was shortened by 2 bases and J by 0 bases, with 10 bases between the two germline ends. This CDR3 is built from 16 residues. The CDR3 loop is CASSQNPAANTGELFF. The CDR3 bases are TGCGCCAGCAGCCAAAACCCCGCCGCGAACACCGGGGAGCTGTTTTTT.

For this clonotype: Relative to the germline gene, one junction end is altered; a read error may explain this. The rearrangement joins TRBV6-1 to TRBJ2-2; 10 bases match TRBD1. Germline V gene sequence: CDR1 MNHNS, CDR2 SASEGT. The CDR3 length is 15 residues. Written as DNA, the CDR3 is TGTGTCAGCAATAGACAGGGGGCTGACACCGGGGAGCTGTTTTTT. Translating gives CVSNRQGADTGELFF.